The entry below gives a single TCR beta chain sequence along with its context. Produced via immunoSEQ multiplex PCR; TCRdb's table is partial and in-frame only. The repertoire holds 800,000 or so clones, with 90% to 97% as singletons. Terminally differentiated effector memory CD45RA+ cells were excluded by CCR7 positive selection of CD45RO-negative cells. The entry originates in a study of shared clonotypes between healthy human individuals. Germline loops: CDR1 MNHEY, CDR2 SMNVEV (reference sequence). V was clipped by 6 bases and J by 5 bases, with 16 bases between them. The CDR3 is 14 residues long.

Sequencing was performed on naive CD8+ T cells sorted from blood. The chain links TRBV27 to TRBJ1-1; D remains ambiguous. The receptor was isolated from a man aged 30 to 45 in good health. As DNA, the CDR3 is TGTGCCAGCAGCGCAGGAGGAATGGAGACTGAAGCTTTCTTT. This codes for CASSAGGMETEAFF.